The text below deals with one TCR beta chain. What antigen it recognizes has not been identified. Per-base qualities were not stored, and no clone one base away is much larger. This sample is drawn from a study of blood T cells in healthy people across ages (dated by TCRdb to between 2014 and 2016). For the study in its entirety: In model experiments, template switching captured about one uniquely barcoded TCR beta cDNA molecule for every two T cells. Age-related changes in TCR beta repertoire diversity were measured in the study by deep sequencing normalized with unique cDNA molecular identifiers. Four age groups were formed from the donors: young (average roughly 16 years), middle-aged (just under 40), aged (62) and long-lived (about 80). For two donors (one aged 18 to 30 and one aged 80 or older), the study analyzed two additional independent replicas of 1 million unique cDNA reads from the same blood draw.

The method was 5' RACE. The reads were generated on an Illumina HiSeq 2500. The second PCR ran for about 7 to 11 cycles and used a J-beta primer mix along with a sample-barcoded 5' primer. A unique molecular identifier was introduced onto each TCR beta cDNA molecule by a template-switch 5' adaptor carrying 12 random nucleotides. Each sample yielded at least 2.5 million CDR3-containing paired-end reads. The Mint cDNA synthesis kit, primed by a TRBC-specific oligonucleotide, was used to synthesize first-strand cDNA from all RNA. All cDNA was treated with uracil-DNA glycosylase and then went through a first 18-cycle PCR with the universal primers M1SS and BC2_uni_R. Concerning the study's data processing: Normalization of each sample was performed by random selection of 1 million high-quality reads, each carrying a distinct molecular identifier. Reads sharing molecular identifiers were discarded rather than binned into consensus sequences. MiTCR, with a Q25 quality threshold and the strictest error-elimination algorithm, was used for CDR3 identification, clonotype clustering and error correction. A nonparametric unseen species model using Euler transformation provided a lower-bound estimate of total TCR beta diversity. TCRdb cleaned the public reads at Q25 with fastp, built clones with MiXCR and kept in-frame beta chains. Each entry merges the rows of one CDR3 protein and shows their most common DNA and genes. TCRdb, not the original authors, processed these V and J calls. The sample yields over a million distinct CDR3 sequences; about 25% were counted once. Of the sample, approximately 0.75% falls within the top ten clones.

The roughly 37 donors, aged roughly 6 to 95 years, were systemically healthy Caucasian individuals from Russia. About 10 milliliters of peripheral blood were collected from each donor into EDTA-treated Vacutainer tubes. PBMCs were isolated by Ficoll-Paque density-gradient centrifugation, with at least 7 million obtained per sample. Trizol reagent was used to extract total RNA from PBMCs, with at least 5 micrograms per sample. The percentages of naive CD45RAhigh/CD27high T cells were determined by flow cytometry on a PBMC aliquot from every donor. Study-wide findings and limitations: Observed TCR beta diversity per million T cells fell roughly linearly with age, and a significant reduction was already apparent by age approximately 41. Because profiling used bulk unsorted PBMCs, naive and antigen-experienced compartments could not be compared conclusively. Observed TCR beta diversity correlated strongly with the percentage of naive T cells measured by flow cytometry. Because donor CMV infection status was unknown, age-related changes in expanded clonotypes were potentially confounded. Total diversity estimates from one million sequenced T cells were considered lower bounds and underestimates. Compared with the aged group, the long-lived group had more naive CD4+ T cells, fewer expanded clones and increased TCR diversity, suggesting age selection.

V is shortened by 4 bases, J by 0 bases, and the region joining them spans 14 bases. The CDR3 has 15 amino acids, counting the end cysteine and phenylalanine. Kept here is only the CDR3 DNA, which spans 45 bases and is read in frame from base 1. The germline V gene encodes CDR1 SGHRS and CDR2 YFSETQ. The data were also submitted as part of a second study, on T cells of mothers and their children. The second study's authors report: Donors were nine systemically healthy Caucasian individuals: three mothers and their six children. cDNA synthesis used all of the extracted RNA, with about 1.5 ug of RNA in each 15 ul reaction. Sample barcodes and 2-4 random nucleotides were added via the M1S primer in the second PCR. Over 8.5 million TCR beta CDR3 reads were obtained for each mother, and some 3.1 million reads were obtained for each child. Thymic selection similarly shapes TCR recombination output in related and unrelated pairs, with minor effect from inherited differences. Related mother-child pairs always showed normalized repertoire overlap that was slightly higher than in unrelated mother-child pairs, though the difference was never significant. No persistent microchimeric T cell clones were found, with a detection sensitivity of approximately 95 clones per million clonotypes. To look for features that set related mother-child pairs apart from unrelated individuals, the researchers ran deep NGS to compare the TCR beta repertoires of mothers and children. Mothers averaged around 43 +/- 4 years of age and children averaged about 10 +/- 4 years. After adapter ligation with NEBNext reagents, the libraries were sequenced on Illumina HiSeq 2000 with 100+100 nt paired-end reads. Mother and child libraries were prepared a month apart and sequenced in separate runs to prevent cross-contamination. For each donor, somewhere between roughly 500,000 and 2,100,000 distinct TCR beta clonotypes were identified. Naive TCR beta clonotypes were estimated from low-frequency clonotypes matched to each donor's FACS-determined naive share, without sorting.

The sequence came from a girl aged 2-10 years in good health. What was sequenced was blood. The rearranged segments are TRBV5-1 and TRBJ2-7; D gene: possibly TRBD1, on 5 matching bases. The CDR3 protein is CASSVGHTSSYEQYF. The base sequence is TGCGCCAGCAGCGTCGGACATACAAGCTCCTACGAGCAGTACTTC.